This paragraph reports one TCR beta chain. CDR3 length: 15 amino acids. Germline CDR1 LNHNV, CDR2 YYDKDF (reference sequence). V dropped 2 bases and J dropped 2 bases, with 9 bases sitting between them. Profiling relied on immunoSEQ multiplex PCR, and the TCRdb table lists in-frame clones only, not all of them. Of tens of thousands of clones in the sample, approximately 89% are singletons; the top ten hold 25% to 30%. These data belong to a study of blood T cell repertoires in COVID-19. Looking at the study overall: Italy, Spain and the United States were the sources of the convalescent and acute COVID-19 samples. The cDNA or gDNA used as material had been derived from T cells, B-cell-depleted T cells, or PBMCs.

Sequenced material: peripheral blood. The V and J genes are TRBV15 and TRBJ1-4; tentatively, D is TRBD1 (6 bases). The clonotype comes from a man older than 75 with acute or convalescent COVID-19. The DNA of the CDR3 is TGTGCCACCAGCAGAACAGGGTCGACTAATGAAAAACTGTTTTTT. It encodes CATSRTGSTNEKLFF.